The 17 T cell receptor beta chains in this list originate from one sample, sequenced in a study of OX40 agonist ivuxolimab in advanced cancers. Libraries were made using the immunoSEQ multiplex PCR assay. In its TCRdb copy, this immuneACCESS table keeps in-frame sequences only and misses some clones. Where compared with another copy, unresolved V genes explain less than half of these, and the others have no known cause. This sample lists about 33,000 clones; around nine tenths were detected once. Jointly, the top ten make up under 1% of the sample. Sample: CD4+ or CD8+ T cells sorted from blood, taken in a trial of the OX40 agonist ivuxolimab. The receptor set was obtained from an adult with an advanced solid tumor such as melanoma, head and neck, liver or kidney cancer.

The V gene is TRBV5-6, the J gene TRBJ2-2; D is perhaps TRBD1 (7 bases). The V end lost 5 bases, the J end lost 7 bases, and 15 bases lay between the germline ends. The CDR3 has 14 amino acids. Germline V gives CDR1 SGHDT, CDR2 YYEEEE. The CDR3 coding sequence is TGTGCCAGCAGTCGGCAGGGGGGCATCGGGGAGCTGTTTTTT. It translates to CASSRQGGIGELFF.

The rearrangement joins TRBV7-2 to TRBJ2-5; 11 nucleotides line up with TRBD2. CDR3 length: 16 residues. Per germline, CDR1 SGHTA and CDR2 FQGNSA. V lost 4 bases, J lost 1 base, and 5 bases stayed unmatched. CDR3 sequence: CASSYLAGGLQETQYF. CDR3 DNA sequence: TGTGCCAGCAGCTACCTAGCGGGGGGACTCCAAGAGACCCAGTACTTC. Drawing the rest from reference TRBV7-2 and TRBJ2-5, the complete variable domain is GAGVSQSPSNKVTEKGKDVELRCDPISGHTALYWYRQSLGQGLEFLIYFQGNSAPDKSGLPSDRFSAERTGGSVSTLTIQRTQQEDSAVYLCASSYLAGGLQETQYFGPGTRLLVL.

The V and J genes are TRBV28 and TRBJ1-5; D gene ambiguous. The V and J ends lost 4 bases and 6 bases respectively, with 10 bases between them. The V gene's germline CDR1 is MDHEN and CDR2 SYDVKM. The CDR3 runs 13 residues. The CDR3 DNA is TGTGCCAGCAGTTCCTCCCCTTTTCAGCCCCAGCATTTT. It is translated as CASSSSPFQPQHF.

This clone came up once. The V call is TRBV30, the J call TRBJ2-6; D tentatively reads TRBD1 or TRBD2 (6 bases each). Per germline, CDR1 GTSNPN and CDR2 SVGIG (reference sequence). The CDR3 consists of 15 residues. With 2 bases removed from V and 0 bases from J, the gap between germline ends came to 8 bases. The CDR3 DNA sequence: TGTGCCTGGAGTAGGGGGGACTCTGGGGCCAACGTCCTGACTTTC. This translates into CAWSRGDSGANVLTF.

The chain carries TRBV2 and TRBJ1-5; D remains unclear. The CDR3 extends over 13 amino acids. The germline V gene has CDR1 SNHLY and CDR2 FYNNEI. V was shortened by 4 bases and J by 3 bases, with 7 bases between the two germline ends. As DNA, the CDR3 is TGTGCCAGCAGTGGCAGCATCAATCAGCCCCAGCATTTT. This translates into CASSGSINQPQHF.

This clone has more than one count but fewer than ten. The chain recombines TRBV25-1 with TRBJ2-4; TRBD1 might be the D (6 bases). V lost 4 bases to trimming and J lost 0 bases, with 10 bases between them. Germline lookup yields CDR1 MGHDK and CDR2 SYGVNS. The CDR3 length is 15 residues. CDR3 DNA: TGTGCCAGCAGTGTACCGGGACAAGCCAAAAACATTCAGTACTTC. Translating it yields CASSVPGQAKNIQYF.

The rearrangement joins TRBV5-6 to TRBJ1-2, with D perhaps TRBD1 (6 bases). V dropped 2 bases and J dropped 4 bases, with 15 bases sitting between them. Germline loops: CDR1 SGHDT, CDR2 YYEEEE. The CDR3 has 15 amino acids. CDR3 residues: CASSLRGATLYGYTF. The CDR3 DNA is TGTGCCAGCAGCTTACGGGGGGCTACCCTCTATGGCTACACCTTC.

The chain combines TRBV9 with TRBJ2-2; TRBD2 agrees at 8 bases. The ends lost 3 bases at V and 0 bases at J; junction bases unmatched: 4. CDR3 length: 16 amino acids. Germline-derived CDR1 and CDR2 are SGDLS and YYNGEE. The CDR3 DNA sequence: TGTGCCAGCAGCGCCTTTAGCGGGACGAACACCGGGGAGCTGTTTTTT. Amino acids: CASSAFSGTNTGELFF.

This chain links TRBV28 with TRBJ1-1; no reliable D call. Deletions cut 6 bases from V and 2 bases from J, with 16 bases between. The CDR3 loop spans 15 amino acids. Germline-derived CDR1 and CDR2 are MDHEN and SYDVKM. The CDR3 loop reads CASSFQQTPNTEAFF. In nucleotides, the CDR3 is TGTGCCAGCAGCTTTCAACAGACTCCTAACACTGAAGCTTTCTTT.

The chain combines TRBV19 with TRBJ2-4; 10 bases align to TRBD2. The germline V gene has CDR1 LNHDA and CDR2 SQIVND (reference sequence). The trim removed 4 bases at V and 2 bases at J, leaving 8 bases unmatched. This CDR3 contains 17 residues. CDR3 DNA: TGTGCCAGTAGTAAGCGGGGGGGCCGTGGGACCAAAAACATTCAGTACTTC. It is translated as CASSKRGGRGTKNIQYF.

This clone is a singleton in its sample. This sequence joins TRBV5-4 and TRBJ2-2, with D possibly being TRBD2 (5 bases). The V end was cut by 4 bases, the J end by 4 bases, with 14 bases between. Germline V gene data show CDR1 as SGHNT and CDR2 as YYREEE (reference sequence). There are 15 residues in the CDR3. This CDR3 reads CASSLDPRGTGELFF. DNA of the CDR3: TGTGCCAGCAGCCTGGACCCCCGGGGCACCGGGGAGCTGTTTTTT.

This chain joins TRBV19 and TRBJ1-5; D not resolved. There are 15 residues in the CDR3. Trimming took 3 bases from V and 0 from J, leaving 9 bases between them. Germline V gene sequence: CDR1 LNHDA, CDR2 SQIVND (reference sequence). CDR3 residues: CASSIPSLSNQPQHF. DNA of the CDR3: TGTGCCAGTAGTATTCCGAGTCTTAGCAATCAGCCCCAGCATTTT. Looking up the rest from reference TRBV19 and TRBJ1-5 gives the full variable domain: DGGITQSPKYLFRKEGQNVTLSCEQNLNHDAMYWYRQDPGQGLRLIYYSQIVNDFQKGDIAEGYSVSREKKESFPLTVTSAQKNPTAFYLCASSIPSLSNQPQHFGDGTRLSIL.

The rearrangement uses TRBV5-5 and TRBJ2-5; 11 bases line up with TRBD2. The J segment lost 2 bases and the V segment lost 1 base, leaving 4 bases of the junction unmatched. The germline gives CDR1 SGHKS, CDR2 YYEKEE (reference sequence). The CDR3 contains 16 residues. DNA for the CDR3: TGTGCCAGCAGCTTGACTAGCGGGAGTAAACAAGAGACCCAGTACTTC. This translates into CASSLTSGSKQETQYF.

The chain employs TRBV5-6 and TRBJ1-4; 9 bases agree with TRBD1. J was trimmed by 4 bases and V by 3 bases; bases with no gene match: 1. The germline V gene encodes CDR1 SGHDT and CDR2 YYEEEE. This CDR3 is built from 14 residues. CDR3 nucleotides: TGTGCCAGCAGCTACAGGGGGCTTAATGAAAAACTGTTTTTT. Its protein product is CASSYRGLNEKLFF.

The J gene is TRBJ1-2, the V gene TRBV5-5, with D possibly TRBD1 on 5 matching bases. The V and J ends lost 0 bases and 0 bases respectively, with 15 bases between them. The CDR3 is 17 residues long. The germline V gene has CDR1 SGHKS and CDR2 YYEKEE (reference sequence). The CDR3 here is CASSLAPGDLTNYGYTF. CDR3 DNA: TGTGCCAGCAGCTTGGCCCCTGGGGACCTCACTAACTATGGCTACACCTTC.

The genes are TRBV30 and TRBJ2-7, with D perhaps matching TRBD2 (6 bases). Germline values: CDR1 GTSNPN, CDR2 SVGIG (reference sequence). The CDR3 runs 17 residues. V lost 1 base and J 7 bases, leaving 26 bases between the germline ends. In DNA, the CDR3 is TGTGCCTGGAGTGACTCCCCCGGGAGCCGACGTCGGAAGGAGCAGTACTTC. It codes for CAWSDSPGSRRRKEQYF.

The rearrangement joins TRBV6-1 to TRBJ2-3; possibly TRBD2 for D (6 bases). There are 13 residues in the CDR3. Trimming shortened V by 6 bases and J by 4 bases, and 11 bases separated the two germline ends. Germline V gene sequence: CDR1 MNHNS, CDR2 SASEGT. CDR3 protein: CASSHRRADTQYF. The CDR3 DNA is TGTGCCAGCAGCCACAGGAGGGCAGATACGCAGTATTTT.